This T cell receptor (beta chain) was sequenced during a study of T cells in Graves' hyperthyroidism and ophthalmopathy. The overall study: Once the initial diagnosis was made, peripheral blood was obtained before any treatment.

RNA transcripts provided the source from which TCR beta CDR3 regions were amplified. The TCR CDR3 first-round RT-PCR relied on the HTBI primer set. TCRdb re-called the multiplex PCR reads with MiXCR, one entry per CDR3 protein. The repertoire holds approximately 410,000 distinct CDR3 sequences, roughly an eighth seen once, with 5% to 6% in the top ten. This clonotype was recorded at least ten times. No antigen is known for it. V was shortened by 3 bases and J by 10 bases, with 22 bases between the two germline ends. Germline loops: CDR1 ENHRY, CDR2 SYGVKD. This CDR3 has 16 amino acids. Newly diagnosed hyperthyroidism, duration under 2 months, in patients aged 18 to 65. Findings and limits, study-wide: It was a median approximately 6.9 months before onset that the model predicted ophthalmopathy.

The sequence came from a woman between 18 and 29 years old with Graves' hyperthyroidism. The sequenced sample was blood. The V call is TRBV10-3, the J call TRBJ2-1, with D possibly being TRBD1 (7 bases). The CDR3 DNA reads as TGTGCCATCAGTGATCGTGGAGGGGGCGCAAGTCGAGAGCAGTTCTTC. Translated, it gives CAISDRGGGASREQFF.